The 2 T cell receptor beta chains below come from one sample, sequenced in a study of T-cell reconstitution after alpha-beta-depleted transplantation in children. Preparing the TCRbeta library involved the use of unique molecular identifiers. Each CDR3 protein gets one entry after TCRdb re-called the PCR reads with MiXCR. Here the sample spans around 600,000 distinct CDR3 sequences, roughly a tenth being singletons. The source was PBMCs from the stem cell graft donor, collected from the stem cell graft. These receptors all stem from a human donor who donated a stem cell graft to a child with acute myeloid leukemia.

This clonotype came up many times. The chain carries TRBV5-1 and TRBJ2-1; 9 bases are shared with TRBD2. V shed 4 bases and J 6 bases; nucleotides not matched to a gene: 8. CDR1 SGHRS and CDR2 YFSETQ come from the germline V gene. This CDR3 is 15 amino acids long. The CDR3 nucleotides read TGCGCCAGCAGCATGGGACTAGCACCCTTCAATGAGCAGTTCTTC. Its translation: CASSMGLAPFNEQFF.

This clonotype was counted a few times. The chain uses TRBV11-2 and TRBJ1-1; 9 bases are a match to TRBD1. The germline V gene encodes CDR1 SGHAT and CDR2 FQNNGV. The trim removed 4 bases at V and 3 bases at J, leaving 6 bases unmatched. The CDR3 is made up of 15 amino acids. The CDR3 region has the DNA TGTGCCAGCAGCTCACAGGGGGCGCTGGACACTGAAGCTTTCTTT. Translating gives CASSSQGALDTEAFF.